This T cell receptor (beta chain) was identified during a study of T cells in Graves' hyperthyroidism and ophthalmopathy. This clonotype was seen at least ten times. Amplification of TCR beta CDR3 regions used RNA as the template. In the first-round RT-PCR of the TCR CDR3, the HTBI primer set was used. A single record per CDR3 protein comes from TCRdb applying MiXCR to the multiplex PCR reads. The table has roughly 580,000 distinct CDR3 sequences, about 15% seen once. Germline-derived CDR1 and CDR2 are MNHNS and SASEGT. The ends were cut back, 5 bases at V and 3 bases at J, with 19 bases in the middle. This CDR3 is 16 amino acids long.

The chain joins TRBV6-1 to TRBJ1-1; unclear D gene. The sequence was obtained from a woman in her twenties or thirties with Graves' hyperthyroidism that later progressed to Graves' ophthalmopathy. The sequenced sample was blood. The CDR3 loop reads CASSSSIYLVDTEAFF. CDR3 in DNA: TGTGCCAGCAGTTCATCTATATACCTTGTTGACACTGAAGCTTTCTTT.